This TCR beta chain was identified in a study of blood T cell repertoires in COVID-19. In the study overall: The United States, Italy and Spain supplied acute and convalescent COVID-19 samples.

The table came from immunoSEQ multiplex PCR; TCRdb's copy has only in-frame clones and leaves some out. The data contain about 360,000 clones, more than 75% of them singletons. Germline CDR1 KGHSH, CDR2 LQKENI. The germline V and J ends were trimmed by 1 base and 0 bases, with 9 bases remaining between them. CDR3 length: 15 amino acids. A single count supports this clone. The sample consisted of peripheral blood. This receptor was taken from a human donor in a cohort sampled during active COVID-19. The chain is built from TRBV18 and TRBJ1-1, with D uncertain. As DNA, the CDR3 is TGTGCCAGCTCACCACTGGCGGCGCTGAACACTGAAGCTTTCTTT. Protein sequence: CASSPLAALNTEAFF.